These T cell receptor beta chains were read from a single sample in a study of cytomegalovirus exposure and HLA in healthy donors. Data came from immunoSEQ multiplex PCR; TCRdb stores just in-frame clones and leaves some out. The sample comprises about 160,000 clones, more than 80% of which are singletons, and about 2.1% rests with the top ten. Sequenced material: PBMCs. The receptors shown here come from a woman between 18 and 30 years old in good health and CMV-seronegative. The CDR3 runs from the conserved cysteine through the conserved F or W. A D gene is named only where the DNA matches it firmly. Clone size appears in some rows only: once, few, many, or a class for an expanded clone.

D gene: -
J gene: TRBJ2-2
clone size: -
V gene: TRBV10-1
CDR3 DNA: TGCGCCAGCAGGGCCGGGACTGCTATGACCGGGGAGCTGTTTTTT
CDR3 protein: CASRAGTAMTGELFF

D gene: -
J gene: TRBJ2-5
clone size: -
V gene: TRBV29-1
CDR3 DNA: TGCAGCGTTGCTGGAGAGGGCTACCAAGAGACCCAGTACTTC
CDR3 protein: CSVAGEGYQETQYF

D gene: -
J gene: TRBJ1-1
clone size: -
V gene: TRBV27
CDR3 DNA: TGTGCCAGCAGTTTAGACCAGGTTAACACTGAAGCTTTCTTT
CDR3 protein: CASSLDQVNTEAFF

D gene: TRBD2
J gene: TRBJ2-3
clone size: -
V gene: TRBV5-1
CDR3 DNA: TGCGCCAGCAGCTTGACTAGCGGGAACACAGATACGCAGTATTTT
CDR3 protein: CASSLTSGNTDTQYF

D gene: -
J gene: TRBJ2-3
clone size: -
V gene: TRBV25-1
CDR3 DNA: TGTGCCAGCAGTGAATACCAGTCGGGGAGCACAGATACGCAGTATTTT
CDR3 protein: CASSEYQSGSTDTQYF

D gene: -
J gene: TRBJ2-1
clone size: -
V gene: TRBV12-2
CDR3 DNA: TGTGCAAGTCGCTTAGCCCTCGTTGAGCAGTTCTTC
CDR3 protein: CASRLALVEQFF

D gene: TRBD1
J gene: TRBJ2-7
clone size: -
V gene: TRBV7-3
CDR3 DNA: TGTGCCAGCAGCTTAGTGGAGACAGGGGCTTCCGAGCAGTACTTC
CDR3 protein: CASSLVETGASEQYF

D gene: -
J gene: TRBJ2-7
clone size: -
V gene: TRBV29-1
CDR3 DNA: TGCAGCGTTGAAGATTTGCCAGGGCAACCCTACGAGCAGTACTTC
CDR3 protein: CSVEDLPGQPYEQYF

D gene: -
J gene: TRBJ1-1
clone size: -
V gene: TRBV7-3
CDR3 DNA: TGTGCCAGCAGCCCCTCGGGGAACACTGAAGCTTTCTTT
CDR3 protein: CASSPSGNTEAFF

D gene: -
J gene: TRBJ1-2
clone size: -
V gene: TRBV28
CDR3 DNA: TGTGCCAGCAGCCTAGTCTCGGGGGTGTATGGCTACACCTTC
CDR3 protein: CASSLVSGVYGYTF

D gene: -
J gene: TRBJ2-7
clone size: few
V gene: TRBV6-1
CDR3 DNA: TGTGCCAGCAGTGAAGCGCTGGGCACCCGCGAGCAGTACTTC
CDR3 protein: CASSEALGTREQYF

D gene: -
J gene: TRBJ2-2
clone size: -
V gene: TRBV7-6
CDR3 DNA: TGTGCCAGCAGCCTTATCCCGAACACCGGGGAGCTGTTTTTT
CDR3 protein: CASSLIPNTGELFF

D gene: TRBD1
J gene: TRBJ1-2
clone size: -
V gene: TRBV7-8
CDR3 DNA: TGTGCCAGCAGCTGGACGACCAGGGGGAGTTATGGCTACACCTTC
CDR3 protein: CASSWTTRGSYGYTF

D gene: TRBD1
J gene: TRBJ1-1
clone size: -
V gene: TRBV4-1
CDR3 DNA: TGCGCCAGCGGTGAACAGGGGCGCTACATGAACACTGAAGCTTTCTTT
CDR3 protein: CASGEQGRYMNTEAFF

D gene: -
J gene: TRBJ1-1
clone size: -
V gene: TRBV5-8
CDR3 DNA: TGTGCCAGCAGCCCAGGGTTCGGCTACACTGAAGCTTTCTTT
CDR3 protein: CASSPGFGYTEAFF

D gene: TRBD2
J gene: TRBJ2-7
clone size: -
V gene: TRBV25-1
CDR3 DNA: TGTGCCAGCAGTGATTCCCAGACTAGCGGGACCTACGAGCAGTACTTC
CDR3 protein: CASSDSQTSGTYEQYF

D gene: -
J gene: TRBJ1-5
clone size: -
V gene: TRBV28
CDR3 DNA: TGTGCCAGCAGTCTCACCGGGGGTAGCAATCAGCCCCAGCATTTT
CDR3 protein: CASSLTGGSNQPQHF

D gene: -
J gene: TRBJ1-1
clone size: -
V gene: TRBV7-8
CDR3 DNA: TGTGCCAGCAGCTTAACCGGGGGGACTGAAGCTTTCTTT
CDR3 protein: CASSLTGGTEAFF

D gene: TRBD1
J gene: TRBJ2-2
clone size: -
V gene: TRBV7-9
CDR3 DNA: TGTGCCAGCAGCTTGGGACAGGGGGCCGGGGAGCTGTTTTTT
CDR3 protein: CASSLGQGAGELFF

D gene: -
J gene: TRBJ2-7
clone size: -
V gene: TRBV5-1
CDR3 DNA: TGCGCCAGCAGCTCCGGGATAGACTTTACCTACGAGCAGTACTTC
CDR3 protein: CASSSGIDFTYEQYF

D gene: TRBD2
J gene: TRBJ2-7
clone size: -
V gene: TRBV6-6
CDR3 DNA: TGTGCCAGCAGTAAAACTAGCGGCACGAGTCAGTACTTC
CDR3 protein: CASSKTSGTSQYF

D gene: -
J gene: TRBJ2-1
clone size: -
V gene: TRBV5-1
CDR3 DNA: TGCGCCAGCAGCTTGGGGGGGGTTTATTCCTACAATGAGCAGTTCTTC
CDR3 protein: CASSLGGVYSYNEQFF

D gene: TRBD2
J gene: TRBJ2-2
clone size: -
V gene: TRBV4-1
CDR3 DNA: TGCGCCAGCAGCCAAGCTCAAACTGGACTAGCCGGCGGGGAGCTGTTTTTT
CDR3 protein: CASSQAQTGLAGGELFF

D gene: TRBD2
J gene: TRBJ2-3
clone size: -
V gene: TRBV19
CDR3 DNA: TGTGCCAGTCGAACTTTAAGCGGGGGGGCGGCAGATACGCAGTATTTT
CDR3 protein: CASRTLSGGAADTQYF

D gene: -
J gene: TRBJ2-7
clone size: -
V gene: TRBV30
CDR3 DNA: TGTGCCTGGAGTGACGGGGTTTCCTACGAGCAGTACTTC
CDR3 protein: CAWSDGVSYEQYF

D gene: -
J gene: TRBJ1-2
clone size: medium-sized
V gene: TRBV5-6
CDR3 DNA: TGTGCCAGCAGCTTACCCGGACATCCTAACTATGGCTACACCTTC
CDR3 protein: CASSLPGHPNYGYTF

D gene: -
J gene: TRBJ1-1
clone size: few
V gene: TRBV5-4
CDR3 DNA: TGTGCCAGCAGCTTGGGACCTCAGGGCTTTGAAGCTTTCTTT
CDR3 protein: CASSLGPQGFEAFF

D gene: -
J gene: TRBJ1-2
clone size: -
V gene: TRBV6-6
CDR3 DNA: TGTGCCAGCAGTTACGCGACAGGCCTAGGTGGCTACACCTTC
CDR3 protein: CASSYATGLGGYTF

D gene: TRBD1
J gene: TRBJ2-1
clone size: -
V gene: TRBV9
CDR3 DNA: TGTGCCAGCAGCGTTTCGGGACAGGGTTTTTATGAGCAGTTCTTC
CDR3 protein: CASSVSGQGFYEQFF

D gene: -
J gene: TRBJ2-3
clone size: -
V gene: TRBV19
CDR3 DNA: TGTGCCAGTAGTATAGATATTTACACAGATACGCAGTATTTT
CDR3 protein: CASSIDIYTDTQYF

D gene: -
J gene: TRBJ2-2
clone size: once
V gene: TRBV5-1
CDR3 DNA: TGCGCCAGCAGCCTGGACGGTCCTAGCACCGGGGAGCTGTTTTTT
CDR3 protein: CASSLDGPSTGELFF

D gene: TRBD1
J gene: TRBJ2-1
clone size: -
V gene: TRBV29-1
CDR3 DNA: TGCAGCGTCCATAATTCCCCGGGACAGGGGCCAAATGAGCAGTTCTTC
CDR3 protein: CSVHNSPGQGPNEQFF

D gene: -
J gene: TRBJ2-5
clone size: -
V gene: TRBV7-9
CDR3 DNA: TGTGCCAGCAGCTTTGTAGTACAAGAGACCCAGTACTTC
CDR3 protein: CASSFVVQETQYF

D gene: TRBD1
J gene: TRBJ1-1
clone size: -
V gene: TRBV6-6
CDR3 DNA: TGTGCCAGCAGGAGACAGGGATGGACTGAAGCTTTCTTT
CDR3 protein: CASRRQGWTEAFF

D gene: TRBD1
J gene: TRBJ1-2
clone size: -
V gene: TRBV27
CDR3 DNA: TGTGCCAGCAGTGTCCGACAGGGGGCGCGGGGTTATGGCTACACCTTC
CDR3 protein: CASSVRQGARGYGYTF

D gene: -
J gene: TRBJ2-3
clone size: -
V gene: TRBV14
CDR3 DNA: TGTGCCAGCAGCCAGGAGGACCCCACCGATACGCAGTATTTT
CDR3 protein: CASSQEDPTDTQYF

D gene: -
J gene: TRBJ2-5
clone size: -
V gene: TRBV6-4
CDR3 DNA: TGTGCCAGCAGTGACTCGTTTGTCTCAAACGGAGAGACCCAGTACTTC
CDR3 protein: CASSDSFVSNGETQYF

D gene: -
J gene: TRBJ1-4
clone size: few
V gene: TRBV4-2
CDR3 DNA: TGTGCCAGCAGCCAGTTGGGCGAAAAACTGTTTTTT
CDR3 protein: CASSQLGEKLFF

D gene: -
J gene: TRBJ2-7
clone size: -
V gene: TRBV6-1
CDR3 DNA: TGTGCCAGCAGTGAAGGGGAGACCTACGAGCAGTACTTC
CDR3 protein: CASSEGETYEQYF

D gene: TRBD2
J gene: TRBJ2-5
clone size: -
V gene: TRBV5-4
CDR3 DNA: TGTGCCAGCAGCTTGAGGCTAGCGGGAAACCAAGAGACCCAGTACTTC
CDR3 protein: CASSLRLAGNQETQYF

D gene: TRBD1
J gene: TRBJ1-5
clone size: -
V gene: TRBV5-6
CDR3 DNA: TGTGCCAGCGCACAGGGGACGGGCCAGCCCCAGCATTTT
CDR3 protein: CASAQGTGQPQHF

D gene: TRBD2
J gene: TRBJ2-7
clone size: -
V gene: TRBV5-1
CDR3 DNA: TGCGCCAGCAGCTTGGGAGTGACTAGCGGGAGTGGAGGCGAGCAGTACTTC
CDR3 protein: CASSLGVTSGSGGEQYF

D gene: -
J gene: TRBJ1-5
clone size: few
V gene: TRBV4-2
CDR3 DNA: TGTGCCAGCAGCCAAGATAGGGGAAATCAGCCCCAGCATTTT
CDR3 protein: CASSQDRGNQPQHF

D gene: -
J gene: TRBJ2-3
clone size: once
V gene: TRBV27
CDR3 DNA: TGTGCCAGCAGTTTCCGGGGGGCAACAGATACGCAGTATTTT
CDR3 protein: CASSFRGATDTQYF

D gene: -
J gene: TRBJ1-1
clone size: -
V gene: TRBV4-2
CDR3 DNA: TGTGCCAGCAGCCAAGACAGGGGTACTGAAGCTTTCTTT
CDR3 protein: CASSQDRGTEAFF

D gene: -
J gene: TRBJ1-1
clone size: -
V gene: TRBV7-6
CDR3 DNA: TGTGCCAGCAGCGCCGCCTGGGGGCGGGTCACTGAAGCTTTCTTT
CDR3 protein: CASSAAWGRVTEAFF

D gene: TRBD1
J gene: TRBJ2-7
clone size: -
V gene: TRBV6-6
CDR3 DNA: TGTGCCAGCAGTCCAGGGACAGTTTCCTCCTACGAGCAGTACTTC
CDR3 protein: CASSPGTVSSYEQYF

D gene: TRBD2
J gene: TRBJ2-7
clone size: -
V gene: TRBV6-6
CDR3 DNA: TGTGCCAGCAGACCTAGCGGGAGGGCGCGCGAGCAGTACTTC
CDR3 protein: CASRPSGRAREQYF

D gene: TRBD1
J gene: TRBJ1-2
clone size: -
V gene: TRBV6-6
CDR3 DNA: TGTGCCAGCAGTTCTACGACAGGGCAAGGCTACACCTTC
CDR3 protein: CASSSTTGQGYTF

D gene: TRBD1
J gene: TRBJ1-2
clone size: -
V gene: TRBV27
CDR3 DNA: TGTGCCAGCAGTTTTGGGACAGGGGTCGGCTACACCTTC
CDR3 protein: CASSFGTGVGYTF

D gene: TRBD1
J gene: TRBJ1-1
clone size: -
V gene: TRBV5-8
CDR3 DNA: TGTGCCAGCAGCTTCGGGACAGGGAACACTGAAGCTTTCTTT
CDR3 protein: CASSFGTGNTEAFF

D gene: TRBD1
J gene: TRBJ2-7
clone size: -
V gene: TRBV18
CDR3 DNA: TGTGCCAGCTCATCGGACAGGAGCTACGAGCAGTACTTC
CDR3 protein: CASSSDRSYEQYF

D gene: -
J gene: TRBJ2-3
clone size: -
V gene: TRBV27
CDR3 DNA: TGTGCCAGCAGTTCCACAGTCACAGATACGCAGTATTTT
CDR3 protein: CASSSTVTDTQYF